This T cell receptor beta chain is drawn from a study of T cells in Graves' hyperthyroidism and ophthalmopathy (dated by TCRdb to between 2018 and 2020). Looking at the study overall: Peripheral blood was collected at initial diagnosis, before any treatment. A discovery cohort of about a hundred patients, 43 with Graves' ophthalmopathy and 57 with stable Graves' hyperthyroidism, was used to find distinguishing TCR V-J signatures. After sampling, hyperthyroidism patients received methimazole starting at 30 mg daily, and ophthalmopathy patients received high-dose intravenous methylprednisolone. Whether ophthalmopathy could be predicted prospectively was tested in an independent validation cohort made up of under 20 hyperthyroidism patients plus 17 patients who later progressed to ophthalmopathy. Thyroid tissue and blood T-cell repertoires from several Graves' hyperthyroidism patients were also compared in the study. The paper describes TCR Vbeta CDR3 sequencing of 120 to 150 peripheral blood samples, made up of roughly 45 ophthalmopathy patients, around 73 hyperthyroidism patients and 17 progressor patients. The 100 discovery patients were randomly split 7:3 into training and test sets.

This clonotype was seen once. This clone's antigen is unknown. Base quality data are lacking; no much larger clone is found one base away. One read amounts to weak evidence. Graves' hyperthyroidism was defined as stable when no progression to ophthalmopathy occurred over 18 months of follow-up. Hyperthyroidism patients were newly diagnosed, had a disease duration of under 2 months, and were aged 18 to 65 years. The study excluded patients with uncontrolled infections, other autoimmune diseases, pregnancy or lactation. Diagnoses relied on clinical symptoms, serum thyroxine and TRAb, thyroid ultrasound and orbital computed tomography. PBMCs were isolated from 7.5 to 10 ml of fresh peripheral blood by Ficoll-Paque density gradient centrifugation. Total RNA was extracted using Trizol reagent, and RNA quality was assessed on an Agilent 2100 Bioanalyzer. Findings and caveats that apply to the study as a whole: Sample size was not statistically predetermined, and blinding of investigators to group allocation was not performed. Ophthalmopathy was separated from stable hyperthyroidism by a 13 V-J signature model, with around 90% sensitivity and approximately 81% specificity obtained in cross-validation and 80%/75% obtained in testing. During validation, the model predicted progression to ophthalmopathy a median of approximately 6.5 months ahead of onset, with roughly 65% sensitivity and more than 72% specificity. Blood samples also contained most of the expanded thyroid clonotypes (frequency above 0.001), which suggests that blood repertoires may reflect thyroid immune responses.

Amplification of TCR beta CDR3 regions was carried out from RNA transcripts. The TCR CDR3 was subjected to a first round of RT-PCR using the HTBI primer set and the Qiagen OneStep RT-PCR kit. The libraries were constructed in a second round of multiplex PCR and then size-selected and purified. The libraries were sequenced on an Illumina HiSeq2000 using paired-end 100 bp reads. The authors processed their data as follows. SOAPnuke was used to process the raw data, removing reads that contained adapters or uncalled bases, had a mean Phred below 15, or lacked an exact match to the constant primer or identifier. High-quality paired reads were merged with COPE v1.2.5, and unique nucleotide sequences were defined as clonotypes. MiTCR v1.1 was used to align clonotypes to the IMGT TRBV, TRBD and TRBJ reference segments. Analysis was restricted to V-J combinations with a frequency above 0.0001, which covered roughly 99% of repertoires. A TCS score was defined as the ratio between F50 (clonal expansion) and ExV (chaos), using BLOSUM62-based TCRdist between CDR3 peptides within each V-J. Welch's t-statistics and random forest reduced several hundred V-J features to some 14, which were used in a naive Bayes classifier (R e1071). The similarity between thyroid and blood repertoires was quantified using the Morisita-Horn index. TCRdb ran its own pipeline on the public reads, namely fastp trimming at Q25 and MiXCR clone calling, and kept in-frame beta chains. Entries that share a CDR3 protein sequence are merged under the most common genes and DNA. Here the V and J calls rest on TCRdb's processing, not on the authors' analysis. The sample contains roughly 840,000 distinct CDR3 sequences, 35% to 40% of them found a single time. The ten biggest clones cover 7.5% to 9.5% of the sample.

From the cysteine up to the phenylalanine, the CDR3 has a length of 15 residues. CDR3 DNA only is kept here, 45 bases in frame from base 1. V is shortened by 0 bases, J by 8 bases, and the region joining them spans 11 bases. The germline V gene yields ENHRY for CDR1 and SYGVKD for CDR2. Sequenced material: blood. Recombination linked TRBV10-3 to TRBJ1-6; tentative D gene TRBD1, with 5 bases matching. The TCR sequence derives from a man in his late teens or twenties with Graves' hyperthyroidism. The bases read TGTGCCATCAGTGAGTCGGCAGGGAAGGATTCACCCCTCCACTTT. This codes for CAISESAGKDSPLHF.